This T cell receptor (beta chain) was identified in a study of T cells after yellow fever vaccination. From the 5' RACE reads, TCRdb called clonotypes with MiXCR, one entry per CDR3 protein. The repertoire consists of some 340,000 distinct CDR3 sequences, with about 10% occurring once and the leading ten covering around 3.2%. The receptor was derived from a man between 18 and 35 years old who received the YFV17D yellow fever vaccine. The sample in question was CD4+ T cells sorted from PBMCs, obtained 45 days after the yellow fever booster vaccination.

CDR3 amino acids: CASSRGQFTEAFF. In DNA, the CDR3 is TGTGCCAGCAGCCGCGGGCAGTTCACTGAAGCTTTCTTT. The rearrangement links TRBV7-3 to TRBJ1-1; D uncertain. CDR1 and CDR2 from the germline V gene are SGHTA and FQGTGA. Trimming removed 5 bases at V and 4 bases at J, with 11 bases between. The length of the CDR3 is 13 residues.